This T cell receptor beta chain was retrieved from a study of blood T cell repertoires in COVID-19. This CDR3 is built from 15 residues. V dropped 3 bases and J dropped 3; count of bases not matched to a gene: 5. Germline V lookup: CDR1 SGHRS, CDR2 YFSETQ. The protocol was immunoSEQ multiplex PCR, while the TCRdb copy is restricted to in-frame clones and leaves out a portion. The sample carries around 280,000 clones, roughly nine tenths recorded once. The clonotype originates from a woman aged 30 to 39 with COVID-19, enrolled during active disease. V is TRBV5-1 and J is TRBJ2-2, with 7 bases aligning to TRBD1. The specimen was peripheral blood. The CDR3 coding sequence is TGCGCCAGCAGCTACCGACAGGGTTACACCGGGGAGCTGTTTTTT. This codes for CASSYRQGYTGELFF.